Listed below are T cell receptor beta chains from one sample, sequenced in a study of OX40 agonist ivuxolimab in advanced cancers. Generated by immunoSEQ multiplex PCR, the TCRdb table keeps only in-frame clones and is missing some. Of approximately 66,000 clones listed, about 88% were seen once; the top ten hold roughly 1.1%. The sequences come from CD4+ or CD8+ T cells sorted from blood, collected in a trial of the OX40 agonist ivuxolimab. Every receptor here comes from an adult with an advanced solid tumor such as melanoma, head and neck, liver or kidney cancer. The CDR3 runs from the conserved cysteine through the conserved F or W. A D gene is named only where the DNA matches it firmly. Some rows have no size entry. The others give once, few or many, or a class for an expanded clone.

>TRBJ2-1|NA|NA|TRBV6-5
TGTGCCAGCAGTGGCGGATACAATGAGCAGTTCTTC
CASSGGYNEQFF
>TRBJ2-5|NA|NA|TRBV7-2
TGTGCCAGCAGCCGAAATACAGGGCCGGAGACCCAGTACTTC
CASSRNTGPETQYF
>TRBJ1-3|NA|TRBD1|TRBV2
TGTGCCAGCAGGGGACAGCTTACTCCTGGAAACACCATATATTTT
CASRGQLTPGNTIYF
>TRBJ2-3|NA|NA|TRBV15
TGTGCCACCAGCAGAGATCTGGACCTCGGGGGTCCAGATACGCAGTATTTT
CATSRDLDLGGPDTQYF
>TRBJ1-1|NA|TRBD1|TRBV7-9
TGTGCCAGCAGACCGAGACAGGGGGGATTGAACACTGAAGCTTTCTTT
CASRPRQGGLNTEAFF
>TRBJ2-3|NA|NA|TRBV7-8
TGTGCCAGCAGCGACGCACCAGATACGCAGTATTTT
CASSDAPDTQYF
>TRBJ1-5|NA|TRBD1|TRBV18
TGTGCCAGCTCACCGACGACAGGGAACCAGCCCCAGCATTTT
CASSPTTGNQPQHF
>TRBJ2-7|NA|NA|TRBV18
TGTGCCAGCTCACCATCCCACGAGCAGTACTTC
CASSPSHEQYF
>TRBJ1-1|NA|NA|TRBV9
TGTGCCAGCAGCGTAGCCCCCAGCGGGATGAACACTGAAGCTTTCTTT
CASSVAPSGMNTEAFF
>TRBJ2-2|NA|NA|TRBV7-6
TGTGCCAGCAGCCCGCAGACGGGCACCGGGGAGCTGTTTTTT
CASSPQTGTGELFF
>TRBJ1-2|once|TRBD1|TRBV14
TGTGCCAGCAGCTCCCTTACAGGGGGCAGCGGCTACACCTTC
CASSSLTGGSGYTF
>TRBJ2-5|NA|TRBD1|TRBV18
TGTGCCAGCTCGGAGAGACAGGGGCGGGGAGAGACCCAGTACTTC
CASSERQGRGETQYF
>TRBJ2-7|NA|TRBD2|TRBV18
TGTGCCAGCTCACCCGGTGGCCAGCGGGGGTCCTACGAGCAGTACTTC
CASSPGGQRGSYEQYF
>TRBJ1-1|NA|TRBD1|TRBV28
TGTGCCAGCAGTTTACTGGACAGGGGGCCTGGAACTGAAGCTTTCTTT
CASSLLDRGPGTEAFF
>TRBJ1-5|NA|NA|TRBV15
TGTGCCACCAGCACCCACCCGGAAGGCAATCAGCCCCAGCATTTT
CATSTHPEGNQPQHF
>TRBJ1-1|NA|NA|TRBV13
TGTGCCAGCAGCTTTAGGTCCAGGAACACTGAAGCTTTCTTT
CASSFRSRNTEAFF
>TRBJ1-2|once|NA|TRBV7-9
TGTGCCAGTCAAAACGACCTAACAGGCTATGGCTACACCTTC
CASQNDLTGYGYTF
>TRBJ2-1|NA|NA|TRBV7-7
TGTGCCAGCAGCTTAGTAGGTGCGAGCAATGAGCAGTTCTTC
CASSLVGASNEQFF
>TRBJ1-1|few|NA|TRBV7-9
TGTGCCAGCACTCCACAGGGCACTAAGAACACTGAAGCTTTCTTT
CASTPQGTKNTEAFF
>TRBJ1-1|NA|NA|TRBV7-6
TGTGCCAGCAGCTTAATGGGGACGGCAAACACTGAAGCTTTCTTT
CASSLMGTANTEAFF
>TRBJ1-2|NA|NA|TRBV19
TGTGCCAGTAGCAGGGCGGACGTCTATGGCTACACCTTC
CASSRADVYGYTF
>TRBJ1-2|NA|TRBD1|TRBV7-8
TGTGCCAGCAGTCGGACAGGTTACGGCTACACCTTC
CASSRTGYGYTF
>TRBJ2-1|NA|NA|TRBV15
TGTGCCACCAGCAGAGATCGGCGCAGGGGAACCTACAATGAGCAGTTCTTC
CATSRDRRRGTYNEQFF
>TRBJ1-2|once|NA|TRBV5-1
TGCGCCAGCAGCTTACAACCCGGGACGCAGAGGGATGGCTACACCTTC
CASSLQPGTQRDGYTF
>TRBJ2-7|NA|NA|TRBV5-6
TGTGCCAGCAGCCCCTTAGGGGCGGGGACCGACTACGAGCAGTACTTC
CASSPLGAGTDYEQYF
>TRBJ2-3|NA|NA|TRBV6-1
TGTGCCAGCTGCCCAGACCGCACAGATACGCAGTATTTT
CASCPDRTDTQYF
>TRBJ1-1|few|NA|TRBV18
TGTGCCAGCTCACTCCTTGGGTTGGCTGAAGCTTTCTTT
CASSLLGLAEAFF
>TRBJ1-5|NA|NA|TRBV28
TGTGCCAGCACGAGCACTAACAATCAGCCCCAGCATTTT
CASTSTNNQPQHF
>TRBJ2-7|NA|NA|TRBV10-3
TGTGCCTCCGCCCGGGTCTCCTACGAGCAGTACTTC
CASARVSYEQYF
>TRBJ1-4|NA|NA|TRBV5-6
TGTGCCAGCAGCTTGAAGGGGGACCCAACTAATGAAAAACTGTTTTTT
CASSLKGDPTNEKLFF
>TRBJ1-1|few|NA|TRBV10-2
TGCGCCAGCAGTGACGGTCGTGAAGCTTTCTTT
CASSDGREAFF
>TRBJ1-3|NA|NA|TRBV7-9
TGTGCCAGCGGTTATGGGACCGGAAACACCATATATTTT
CASGYGTGNTIYF
>TRBJ2-7|NA|NA|TRBV2
TGTGCCAGCAGTCGGAGCTACGAGCAGTACTTC
CASSRSYEQYF
>TRBJ2-7|NA|NA|TRBV15
TGTGCCACCAGCAGACCCGACGGGATATCGGGCTACGAGCAGTACTTC
CATSRPDGISGYEQYF
>TRBJ1-5|NA|NA|TRBV5-1
TGCGCCAGCAGCCCGGGCCATGAGAGCAATCAGCCCCAGCATTTT
CASSPGHESNQPQHF
>TRBJ2-1|NA|TRBD2|TRBV18
TGTGCCAGCAGAGGGACTAGCGCGAACAATGAGCAGTTCTTC
CASRGTSANNEQFF